Here is one T cell receptor beta chain with its context. The sample is drawn from a study of blood T cell repertoires in COVID-19. Original processing methods: From reference gene primer amplification, estimates of nucleated cell counts were derived. The table came from immunoSEQ multiplex PCR; TCRdb's copy has only in-frame clones and leaves some out. V, J and clone size were drawn from that table, and D and trimming were deduced from the DNA. The sample gives a few hundred thousand clones, more than 80% of which show up once; about 10% is in the top ten. Material: peripheral blood. The source of this sequence is a woman aged 80 or over with acute or convalescent COVID-19.

For the CDR3, the DNA is TGCGCCAGCAGCTTGGAACAGTATAATTCACCCCTCCACTTT. Protein: CASSLEQYNSPLHF. The chain couples TRBV5-1 to TRBJ1-6, with D unresolved. V was cut by 0 bases and J by 4 bases, with 5 bases left in between. The CDR3 is made up of 14 amino acids. Germline CDR1 reads SGHRS; CDR2 reads YFSETQ.